This T cell receptor (beta chain) was recovered during a study of blood T cell repertoires in COVID-19. J lost 4 bases, V lost 5 bases, and 11 bases had no gene match. This CDR3 contains 17 residues. Germline values: CDR1 SGHVS, CDR2 FQNEAQ. Clones were sequenced by immunoSEQ multiplex PCR, and TCRdb holds only the in-frame ones, with some missing. The sample carries under 450,000 clones, 91% recorded once. The rearrangement uses TRBV7-8 and TRBJ1-3, with TRBD1 matching over 10 bases. Sequenced input: PBMCs or T cells enriched from blood (not recorded which). The origin of this receptor is a middle-aged woman who had been exposed to COVID-19. The CDR3 DNA reads TGTGCCAGCAGCCTTAGACCGGGACAGGGGAAAGGAAACACCATATATTTT. Translating gives CASSLRPGQGKGNTIYF. Full variable domain (missing parts from reference TRBV7-8 and TRBJ1-3): GAGVSQSPRYKVAKRGQDVALRCDPISGHVSLFWYQQALGQGPEFLTYFQNEAQLDKSGLPSDRFFAERPEGSVSTLKIQRTQQEDSAVYLCASSLRPGQGKGNTIYFGEGSWLTVV.